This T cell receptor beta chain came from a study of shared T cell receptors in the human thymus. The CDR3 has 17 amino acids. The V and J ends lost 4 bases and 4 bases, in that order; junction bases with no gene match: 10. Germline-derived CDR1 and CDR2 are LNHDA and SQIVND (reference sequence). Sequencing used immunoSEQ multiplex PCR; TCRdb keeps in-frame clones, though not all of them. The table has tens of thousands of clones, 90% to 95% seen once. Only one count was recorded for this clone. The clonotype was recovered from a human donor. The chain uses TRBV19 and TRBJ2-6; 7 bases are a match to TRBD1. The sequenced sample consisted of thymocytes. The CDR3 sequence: CASSTHPTGYGANVLTF. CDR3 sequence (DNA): TGTGCCAGTAGTACCCACCCGACAGGGTACGGGGCCAACGTCCTGACTTTC.